Presented here are 32 T cell receptor beta chains from one specimen sequenced in a study of PD-L1 blockade in urothelial cancer. TCRdb keeps only in-frame clones here, not all; method: immunoSEQ multiplex PCR. The sample yields tens of thousands of clones, 80% to 85% seen once. The specimen comprised PBMCs, sampled around atezolizumab (anti-PD-L1) treatment. These receptor sequences come from a man in his 70s with urothelial cancer.

The gene calls are TRBV19 and TRBJ2-1; 16 bases line up with TRBD2. From germline, CDR1 is LNHDA and CDR2 SQIVND (reference sequence). The V gene end was trimmed by 8 bases and the J gene end by 9 bases; junction bases not matched to a gene: 10. The CDR3 runs 16 residues. The CDR3 region is CASAGLAGGRRSEQFF. The CDR3 DNA reads TGTGCCAGTGCGGGACTAGCGGGAGGGCGGAGAAGTGAGCAGTTCTTC.

This sequence joins TRBV6-5 and TRBJ1-5; a possible D gene is TRBD1 (6 bases). Germline V gene lookup returns CDR1 MNHEY and CDR2 SVGAGI. Between the trimmed V and J ends, which lost 6 bases and 4 bases, there was a span of 13 bases. The CDR3 contains 14 residues. The chain's CDR3 is CASRGGGGNQPQHF. The CDR3 DNA is TGTGCCAGCAGGGGGGGAGGGGGAAATCAGCCCCAGCATTTT.

On this clone: One end of the junction is discordant with germline, which a read error may explain. The chain recombines TRBV9 with TRBJ2-5; D is possibly TRBD1 (5 bases). CDR1 is SGDLS, CDR2 YYNGEE, per germline. There are 15 residues in the CDR3. The CDR3 DNA follows: TGTGCCAGCAGCGTAGTAGGGGAACCAAGAGAGGCCCAGTACTTC. Encoded protein: CASSVVGEPREAQYF.

V and J are TRBV5-1 and TRBJ2-2; 7 nucleotides line up with TRBD1. CDR1 and CDR2 (germline): SGHRS, YFSETQ. This CDR3 spans 14 amino acids. The trim removed 4 bases at V and 8 bases at J, leaving 8 bases unmatched. The CDR3 reads CASSATGVAGELFF. In DNA, the CDR3 is TGCGCCAGCAGCGCCACAGGGGTGGCAGGGGAGCTGTTTTTT.

This chain connects TRBV9 to TRBJ1-2; D call uncertain. This CDR3 spans 14 amino acids. Trimming took 0 bases from V and 8 from J, leaving 14 bases between them. CDR1 SGDLS and CDR2 YYNGEE come from the germline V gene. The CDR3, as DNA: TGTGCCAGCAGCGTAGGTGGCGGGGAAGGGGGCTACACCTTC. Amino acids: CASSVGGGEGGYTF.

CDR3 region: CASSAGPGAETQYF. In nucleotides, the CDR3 is TGCGCCAGCAGCGCGGGACCGGGAGCGGAGACCCAGTACTTC. This chain links TRBV5-1 with TRBJ2-5, with D possibly being TRBD2 (6 bases). The CDR3 sequence is 14 residues long. Deletions cut 4 bases from V and 5 bases from J, with 15 bases between. CDR1 and CDR2 (germline): SGHRS, YFSETQ.

This clone was counted a few times. The chain recombines TRBV5-6 with TRBJ1-5; 10 bases are shared with TRBD1. Germline-derived CDR1 and CDR2 are SGHDT and YYEEEE. V shed 4 bases, J shed 7 bases, and the junction held 2 bases outside the gene matches. The CDR3 is 13 amino acids. CDR3 in amino acids: CASSRDRGQPQHF. The CDR3, as DNA: TGTGCCAGCAGCCGGGACAGGGGCCAGCCCCAGCATTTT.

The J gene is TRBJ2-7, the V gene TRBV27; 7 nucleotides agree with TRBD2. Losses at the gene ends were 5 bases for V and 4 bases for J; bases not matched to a gene: 11. The CDR3 contains 15 residues. Looked up from germline, CDR1 is MNHEY and CDR2 is SMNVEV (reference sequence). The CDR3 DNA reads TGTGCCAGCAGTCGCACCGCCGGGAGGCTTTACGAGCAGTACTTC. This sequence encodes CASSRTAGRLYEQYF.

This sequence joins TRBV30 and TRBJ1-2; 7 nucleotides agree with TRBD1. This CDR3 is 14 amino acids long. Germline V lookup: CDR1 GTSNPN, CDR2 SVGIG (reference sequence). V trimming: 1 base; J trimming: 0 bases; junction bases outside the gene matches: 2. The CDR3 sequence is CAWSEGQPNYGYTF. The CDR3 nucleotides read TGTGCCTGGAGTGAGGGACAGCCTAACTATGGCTACACCTTC.

This sequence joins TRBV7-6 and TRBJ2-1; 8 nucleotides agree with TRBD2. Germline loops: CDR1 SGHVS, CDR2 FNYEAQ. The CDR3 extends over 15 amino acids. The J segment lost 7 bases and the V segment lost 7 bases, leaving 12 bases of the junction unmatched. As DNA, the CDR3 is TGTGCCAGCACCCAAACTAGCGGAGCTGGGAATGAGCAGTTCTTC. Translating gives CASTQTSGAGNEQFF.

This chain uses TRBV5-1 with TRBJ2-7; TRBD2 aligns across 13 bases. The ends lost 9 bases at V and 3 bases at J; junction bases unmatched: 3. CDR3 length: 13 residues. Germline V gene data show CDR1 as SGHRS and CDR2 as YFSETQ. This chain's CDR3 is CATRLAGGYEQYF. The DNA for the CDR3 is TGCGCCACCAGACTAGCGGGGGGCTACGAGCAGTACTTC.

This clone was counted once. The chain has TRBV19 and TRBJ1-5; 9 nucleotides align to TRBD1. The germline CDR1 and CDR2 sequences are LNHDA and SQIVND (reference sequence). J gave up 4 bases and V 4 bases, and 5 bases lay outside the gene matches. The CDR3 is 15 residues long. This CDR3 is CASSTRQGGNQPQHF. The CDR3 coding sequence is TGTGCCAGTAGTACCCGACAGGGGGGGAATCAGCCCCAGCATTTT.

The chain links TRBV27 to TRBJ2-3; 9 nucleotides match TRBD2. This CDR3 contains 15 residues. Germline V lookup: CDR1 MNHEY, CDR2 SMNVEV (reference sequence). Germline trimming cut 4 bases from V and 4 bases from J; bases unmatched to any gene: 6. CDR3 region: CASSSGGRAADTQYF. In DNA form, the CDR3 reads TGTGCCAGCAGTTCAGGCGGGAGGGCCGCAGATACGCAGTATTTT.

The rearrangement links TRBV7-9 to TRBJ1-2; D perhaps matches TRBD1 (5 bases). The CDR3 is 14 residues long. The V gene lost 5 bases and the J gene lost 5 bases, with 15 bases spanning the gap. Germline values: CDR1 SEHNR, CDR2 FQNEAQ (reference sequence). CDR3 protein: CASSNVPDMYGYTF. In DNA, the CDR3 is TGTGCCAGCAGCAACGTACCGGACATGTATGGCTACACCTTC.

This rearrangement joins TRBV30 to TRBJ2-7, with 10 bases matching TRBD2. This CDR3 is built from 14 residues. V shed 1 base and J 6 bases; nucleotides not matched to a gene: 6. CDR1 is GTSNPN, CDR2 SVGIG, per germline (reference sequence). DNA of the CDR3: TGTGCCTGGAGTGCTCTAGCGGGAGTAGGCGAGCAGTACTTC. Amino acid sequence: CAWSALAGVGEQYF.

The rearrangement links TRBV7-8 to TRBJ2-1; 8 nucleotides match TRBD2. Germline CDR1 SGHVS, CDR2 FQNEAQ. Trimming took 5 bases from V and 2 from J; bases not matched to a gene: 2. The CDR3 totals 14 residues. DNA of the CDR3: TGTGCCAGCAGCCCGGGACTAGCCTACAATGAGCAGTTCTTC. Its translation: CASSPGLAYNEQFF.

V gene TRBV5-6 combines with J gene TRBJ1-3; D unresolved. The germline gives CDR1 SGHDT, CDR2 YYEEEE. The CDR3 is 14 residues long. The ends were cut back, 3 bases at V and 2 bases at J, with 9 bases in the middle. The CDR3 here is CASSWEGAGNTIYF. CDR3 in DNA: TGTGCCAGCAGCTGGGAGGGTGCTGGAAACACCATATATTTT. Complete variable domain (other parts from reference TRBV5-6 and TRBJ1-3): DAGVTQSPTHLIKTRGQQVTLRCSPKSGHDTVSWYQQALGQGPQFIFQYYEEEERQRGNFPDRFSGHQFPNYSSELNVNALLLGDSALYLCASSWEGAGNTIYFGEGSWLTVV.

This clone appeared a single time. The gene calls are TRBV28 and TRBJ2-3, with a weak D call TRBD1 (6 bases). Germline values: CDR1 MDHEN, CDR2 SYDVKM. This CDR3 comprises 15 residues. The V gene lost 8 bases and the J gene lost 0 bases, with 15 bases spanning the gap. The DNA of the CDR3 is TGTGCCAGCCCCCCGGCAGGGGCCAGCACAGATACGCAGTATTTT. As protein: CASPPAGASTDTQYF.

This chain uses TRBV7-3 with TRBJ2-2, with 8 bases fitting TRBD2. Germline trimming cut 1 base from V and 1 base from J; bases unmatched to any gene: 11. The CDR3 has 19 amino acids. Germline values: CDR1 SGHTA, CDR2 FQGTGA. This CDR3 reads CASSLMGTGGPGNTGELFF. CDR3 DNA sequence: TGTGCCAGCAGCTTAATGGGGACGGGAGGGCCCGGGAACACCGGGGAGCTGTTTTTT.

This clone is large by share. The V gene is TRBV4-1, the J gene TRBJ2-1; TRBD1 agrees at 7 bases. The germline CDR1 and CDR2 sequences are MGHRA and YSYEKL. The CDR3 is 13 amino acids. V shed 4 bases and J 6 bases; nucleotides not matched to a gene: 3. CDR3 loop: CASSLPGGNEQFF. The CDR3 region has the DNA TGCGCCAGCAGCCTTCCAGGGGGCAATGAGCAGTTCTTC.

This chain connects TRBV6-4 to TRBJ2-3; D is unresolved. Germline lookup yields CDR1 MRHNA and CDR2 SNTAGT. The CDR3 runs 14 residues. V lost 3 bases, J lost 0 bases, and 7 bases lay in between. The DNA of the CDR3 is TGTGCCAGCAGTGAAAGCGCTAGCACAGATACGCAGTATTTT. It encodes CASSESASTDTQYF.

The chain links TRBV10-3 to TRBJ1-4, with D possibly being TRBD1 (6 bases). The CDR3 contains 17 residues. Trimming left V 4 bases short and J 2 bases short, with 17 bases between. Germline V gene sequence: CDR1 ENHRY, CDR2 SYGVKD. The CDR3 reads CAISATGRGSTNEKLFF. CDR3 nucleotide sequence: TGTGCCATCAGTGCCACAGGGCGCGGAAGCACTAATGAAAAACTGTTTTTT.

The V gene is TRBV6-5, the J gene TRBJ2-5; TRBD1 matches at 7 bases. J lost 7 bases, V lost 1 base, and 9 bases had no gene match. CDR1 and CDR2 from the germline V gene are MNHEY and SVGAGI. The CDR3 totals 15 residues. Here the CDR3 DNA reads TGTGCCAGCAGTTACTTAGGCAGGGGGACAGTGACCCAGTACTTC. Residues: CASSYLGRGTVTQYF.

This chain uses TRBV5-1 with TRBJ2-7, with 10 bases identical to TRBD2. The V gene end was trimmed by 1 base and the J gene end by 3 bases; junction bases not matched to a gene: 7. The CDR3 covers 16 residues. CDR1 SGHRS and CDR2 YFSETQ come from the germline V gene. The DNA for the CDR3 is TGCGCCAGCAGCTTGAGGAATCTAGCGGGGGACTACGAGCAGTACTTC. It is translated as CASSLRNLAGDYEQYF.

The chain joins TRBV5-1 to TRBJ2-3; D gene unclear. Germline V CDR1 and CDR2: SGHRS, YFSETQ. V lost 4 bases and J lost 0, with 12 bases in between. The CDR3 is 15 amino acids. As DNA, the CDR3 is TGCGCCAGCAGCGTCCGGCGGCCTAGCACAGATACGCAGTATTTT. It specifies CASSVRRPSTDTQYF.

The chain employs TRBV5-1 and TRBJ2-7, with TRBD1 matching 10 bases. In germline, CDR1 is SGHRS, CDR2 YFSETQ. The J segment lost 5 bases and the V segment lost 6 bases, leaving 8 bases of the junction unmatched. This CDR3 contains 14 residues. CDR3 DNA: TGCGCCAGCAACGTTGAGACAGGGGGCCACGAGCAGTACTTC. Its protein is CASNVETGGHEQYF.

This rearrangement joins TRBV5-1 to TRBJ2-3, with a tentative D call TRBD1 (6 bases). V dropped 0 bases and J dropped 3 bases, with 11 bases sitting between them. The CDR3 consists of 15 residues. The V gene's germline CDR1 is SGHRS and CDR2 YFSETQ. In DNA form, the CDR3 reads TGCGCCAGCAGCTTGGACAGGGCAGATACAGATACGCAGTATTTT. Translation: CASSLDRADTDTQYF.

The V call is TRBV6-1, the J call TRBJ1-1; D is unclear. Germline V CDR1 and CDR2: MNHNS, SASEGT. V lost 0 bases to trimming and J lost 2 bases, with 4 bases between them. There are 13 residues in the CDR3. CDR3 amino acids: CASSEALNTEAFF. CDR3 DNA sequence: TGTGCCAGCAGTGAAGCTCTCAACACTGAAGCTTTCTTT.

This clone was observed a few times. The chain is built from TRBV2 and TRBJ1-2, with D perhaps matching TRBD1 (5 bases). Germline values: CDR1 SNHLY, CDR2 FYNNEI. The CDR3 sequence is 13 residues long. Trimming took 3 bases from V and 4 from J, leaving 9 bases between them. The CDR3 loop reads CASSDRGTYGYTF. CDR3 DNA sequence: TGTGCCAGCAGTGATAGGGGCACCTATGGCTACACCTTC.

The genes are TRBV11-2 and TRBJ2-3; 8 bases match TRBD2. Germline values: CDR1 SGHAT, CDR2 FQNNGV. Trimming cost V 5 bases and J 4 bases; bases outside gene matches: 17. The CDR3 length is 18 residues. CDR3 coding DNA: TGTGCCAGCAGCCTCGGGCCCCGAATGGCGGGAGGTTCAGATACGCAGTATTTT. Amino acids: CASSLGPRMAGGSDTQYF.

The chain has TRBV4-2 and TRBJ2-7; TRBD2 agrees at 8 bases. Trimming cost V 1 base and J 1 base; bases outside gene matches: 3. Germline values: CDR1 LGHNA, CDR2 YNFKEQ. The CDR3 contains 15 residues. The CDR3 loop reads CASSQVAGPSYEQYF. In nucleotides, the CDR3 is TGTGCCAGCAGCCAAGTAGCGGGGCCTTCCTACGAGCAGTACTTC.

This chain connects TRBV2 to TRBJ2-3; perhaps TRBD2 as D (6 bases). Per the germline V gene, CDR1 is SNHLY and CDR2 is FYNNEI. Trimming shortened V by 8 bases and J by 3 bases, and 12 bases separated the two germline ends. The CDR3 totals 13 residues. The CDR3 protein is CASGVRGTDTQYF. The CDR3 nucleotides are TGTGCCAGCGGGGTACGGGGGACAGATACGCAGTATTTT.